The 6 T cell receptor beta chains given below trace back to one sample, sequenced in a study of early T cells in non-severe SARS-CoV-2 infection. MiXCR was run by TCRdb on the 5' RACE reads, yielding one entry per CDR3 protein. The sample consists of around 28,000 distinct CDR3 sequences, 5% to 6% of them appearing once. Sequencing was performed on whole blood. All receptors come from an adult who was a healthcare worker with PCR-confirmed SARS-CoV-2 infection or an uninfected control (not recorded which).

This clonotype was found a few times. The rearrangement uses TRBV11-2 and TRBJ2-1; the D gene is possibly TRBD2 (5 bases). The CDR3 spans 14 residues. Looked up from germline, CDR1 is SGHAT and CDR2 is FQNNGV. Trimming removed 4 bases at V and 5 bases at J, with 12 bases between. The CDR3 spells CASSSWTEDNEQFF. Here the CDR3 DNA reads TGTGCCAGCAGCTCCTGGACTGAGGACAATGAGCAGTTCTTC.

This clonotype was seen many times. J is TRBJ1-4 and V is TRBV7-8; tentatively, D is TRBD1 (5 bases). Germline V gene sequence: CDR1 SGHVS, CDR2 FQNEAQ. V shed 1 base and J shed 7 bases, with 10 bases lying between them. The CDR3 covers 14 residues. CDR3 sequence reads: CASSLGTGSEKLFF. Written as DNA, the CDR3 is TGTGCCAGCAGCTTAGGAACAGGAAGTGAAAAACTGTTTTTT.

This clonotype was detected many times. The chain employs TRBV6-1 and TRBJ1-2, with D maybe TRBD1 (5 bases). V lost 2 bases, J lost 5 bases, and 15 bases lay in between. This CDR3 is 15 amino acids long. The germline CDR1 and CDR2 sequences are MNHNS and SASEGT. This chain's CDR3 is CASSESYRQTYGYTF. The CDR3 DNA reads TGTGCCAGCAGTGAAAGTTACAGGCAAACATATGGCTACACCTTC.

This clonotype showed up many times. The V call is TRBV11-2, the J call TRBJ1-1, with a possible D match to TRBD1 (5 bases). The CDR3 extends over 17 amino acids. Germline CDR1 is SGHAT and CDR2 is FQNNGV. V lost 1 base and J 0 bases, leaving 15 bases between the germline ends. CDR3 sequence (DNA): TGTGCCAGCAGCTTAGTAGCCACACAGGCGTTGAACACTGAAGCTTTCTTT. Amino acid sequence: CASSLVATQALNTEAFF.

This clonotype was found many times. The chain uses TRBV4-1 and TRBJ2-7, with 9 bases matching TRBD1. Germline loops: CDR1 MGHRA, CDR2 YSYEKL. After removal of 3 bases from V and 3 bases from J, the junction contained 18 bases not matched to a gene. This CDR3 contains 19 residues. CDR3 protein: CASSQGLRGTGRPNYEQYF. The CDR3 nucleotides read TGCGCCAGCAGCCAGGGCCTACGGGGGACAGGGAGGCCGAACTACGAGCAGTACTTC.

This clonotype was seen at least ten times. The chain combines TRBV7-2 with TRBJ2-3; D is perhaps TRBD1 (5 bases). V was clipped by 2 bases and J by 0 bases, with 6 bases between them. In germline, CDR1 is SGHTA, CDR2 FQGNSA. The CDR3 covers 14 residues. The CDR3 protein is CASSLWTSTDTQYF. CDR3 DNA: TGTGCCAGCAGCTTATGGACAAGCACAGATACGCAGTATTTT.